These 18 T cell receptor beta chains originate from one sample sequenced in a study of T cells in Graves' hyperthyroidism and ophthalmopathy. Researchers took RNA transcripts and amplified the TCR beta CDR3 regions from them. Carried out on the TCR CDR3, a first-round RT-PCR used the HTBI primer set. Each CDR3 protein gets one entry after TCRdb re-called the multiplex PCR reads with MiXCR. Of approximately 300,000 distinct CDR3 sequences in the sample, 15% to 20% were seen once. Sequenced input: blood. The receptors come from a woman aged 60-75 years with Graves' ophthalmopathy.

This chain links TRBV11-1 with TRBJ2-7, with 11 bases fitting TRBD1. V lost 5 bases and J lost 6; bases outside the gene matches: 6. The CDR3 contains 14 residues. From germline, CDR1 is SGHAT and CDR2 FQDESV (reference sequence). The CDR3 reads CASSDRTGGFEQYF. The CDR3 DNA is TGTGCCAGCAGCGACCGGACAGGGGGCTTCGAGCAGTACTTC.

The CDR3 is CASSAGRSTDTQYF. CDR3 DNA: TGTGCCAGCAGTGCAGGGAGATCCACAGATACGCAGTATTTT. The chain is built from TRBV6-2 or TRBV6-3 and TRBJ2-3; tentatively, D is TRBD1 or TRBD2 (5 bases each). This CDR3 has 14 amino acids. The V end was cut by 5 bases, the J end by 2 bases, with 11 bases between. Germline V CDR1 and CDR2: MNHEY, SVGEGT.

This clonotype was detected many times. The chain employs TRBV2 and TRBJ1-5; D not certain. Germline V gene data show CDR1 as SNHLY and CDR2 as FYNNEI. The CDR3 contains 18 residues. V lost 1 base to trimming and J lost 0 bases, with 16 bases between them. DNA of the CDR3: TGTGCCAGCAGTGAAGGCGTCAGTTTCGTTTATAGCAATCAGCCCCAGCATTTT. Protein sequence: CASSEGVSFVYSNQPQHF.

This clonotype has just a few counts. The V call is TRBV20-1, the J call TRBJ1-4; 9 bases align to TRBD1. CDR3 length: 14 amino acids. V lost 5 bases and J lost 6; bases outside the gene matches: 7. From germline, CDR1 is DFQATT and CDR2 SNEGSKA (reference sequence). The CDR3: CSAFTGGADEKLFF. CDR3 coding DNA: TGCAGTGCTTTCACAGGGGGCGCAGATGAAAAACTGTTTTTT.

This clonotype was observed at least ten times. The V and J genes are TRBV5-1 and TRBJ2-1, with D unclear. The CDR3 is 15 amino acids. CDR1 and CDR2 (germline): SGHRS, YFSETQ. The germline V and J ends were trimmed by 3 bases and 0 bases, with 10 bases remaining between them. The CDR3 nucleotides read TGCGCCAGCAGCTCAGCATCGAACTCCTACAATGAGCAGTTCTTC. As protein: CASSSASNSYNEQFF. The variable domain in full, completed from reference TRBV5-1 and TRBJ2-1, reads KAGVTQTPRYLIKTRGQQVTLSCSPISGHRSVSWYQQTPGQGLQFLFEYFSETQRNKGNFPGRFSGRQFSNSRSEMNVSTLELGDSALYLCASSSASNSYNEQFFGPGTRLTVL.

This clonotype was picked up many times. The chain carries TRBV6-1 and TRBJ1-6, with D unresolved. The germline gives CDR1 MNHNS, CDR2 SASEGT. The CDR3 is made up of 12 amino acids. V lost 5 bases and J lost 12, with 11 bases in between. CDR3 sequence: CASSMGDLPLHF. CDR3 DNA: TGTGCCAGCAGTATGGGAGATCTACCCCTCCACTTT.

This clonotype was seen a handful of times. The rearrangement uses TRBV9 and TRBJ2-2, with D possibly being TRBD1 or TRBD2 (6 bases each). Germline V lookup: CDR1 SGDLS, CDR2 YYNGEE. The CDR3 contains 16 residues. Trimming shortened V by 2 bases and J by 3 bases, and 14 bases separated the two germline ends. The CDR3 protein is CASSVSSGAHTGELFF. Written as DNA, the CDR3 is TGTGCCAGCAGCGTCTCTTCGGGGGCTCACACCGGGGAGCTGTTTTTT.

The J gene is TRBJ2-2, the V gene TRBV18; the D gene is possibly TRBD2 (5 bases). Trimming shortened V by 1 base and J by 3 bases, and 9 bases separated the two germline ends. The CDR3 runs to 15 residues. Germline V CDR1 and CDR2: KGHSH, LQKENI. The DNA of the CDR3 is TGTGCCAGCTCACCACGGTTGGAGGACACCGGGGAGCTGTTTTTT. This translates into CASSPRLEDTGELFF.

This clonotype turned up a few times. This rearrangement joins TRBV6-1 to TRBJ1-1; 7 positions match TRBD1. The germline gives CDR1 MNHNS, CDR2 SASEGT. The CDR3 runs to 15 residues. V dropped 5 bases and J dropped 1; count of bases not matched to a gene: 7. CDR3 in amino acids: CASSRRQGGNTEAFF. The CDR3 DNA is TGTGCCAGCAGTCGACGACAGGGAGGGAACACTGAAGCTTTCTTT.

The chain carries TRBV5-4 and TRBJ2-7; 8 bases align to TRBD2. V was pared by 2 bases and J by 5 bases, with 6 bases of the junction left unmatched. There are 14 residues in the CDR3. Germline V CDR1 and CDR2: SGHNT, YYREEE (reference sequence). The CDR3 is CASSLGGGIHEQYF. The CDR3 DNA sequence: TGTGCCAGCAGCTTAGGCGGGGGGATCCACGAGCAGTACTTC.

This clonotype was observed many times. The DNA of the CDR3 is TGTGCCAGCAGACTTCAAGGGGCAGCTCCGGGCCATGGCTACACCTTC. It is translated as CASRLQGAAPGHGYTF. The chain carries TRBV2 and TRBJ1-2, with D perhaps TRBD1 (5 bases). Germline V gene lookup returns CDR1 SNHLY and CDR2 FYNNEI. This CDR3 spans 16 amino acids. V lost 6 bases to trimming and J lost 6 bases, with 23 bases between them.

This clonotype came up a few times. This chain uses TRBV9 with TRBJ2-1; TRBD2 agrees at 9 bases. CDR1 and CDR2 (germline): SGDLS, YYNGEE. This CDR3 comprises 14 residues. V trimming: 4 bases; J trimming: 8 bases; junction bases outside the gene matches: 7. CDR3 loop: CASSLGLAPHEQFF. In nucleotides, the CDR3 is TGTGCCAGCAGCTTGGGACTAGCCCCCCATGAGCAGTTCTTC.

The chain has TRBV27 and TRBJ1-6, with TRBD1 matching over 9 bases. The CDR3 consists of 16 residues. Germline CDR1 and CDR2: MNHEY and SMNVEV (reference sequence). J gave up 3 bases and V 5 bases, and 5 bases lay outside the gene matches. This CDR3 reads CASSTRTGVYNSPLHF. The CDR3 coding sequence is TGTGCCAGCAGTACGCGGACAGGGGTCTATAATTCACCCCTCCACTTT.

The genes are TRBV20-1 and TRBJ1-2; a weak D match, TRBD1 (6 bases). Germline loops: CDR1 DFQATT, CDR2 SNEGSKA (reference sequence). Between the trimmed V and J ends, which lost 3 bases and 7 bases, there was a span of 18 bases. This CDR3 has 14 residues. The CDR3 reads CSARRRGGAGGYTF. The CDR3 nucleotides are TGCAGTGCTAGGCGCCGAGGGGGGGCGGGTGGCTACACCTTC.

This clonotype was seen at least ten times. The chain is built from TRBV20-1 and TRBJ1-6; 8 bases map to TRBD1. The junction had 7 bases not matched to a gene; V was cut back by 6 bases and J by 0 bases. The V gene's germline CDR1 is DFQATT and CDR2 SNEGSKA (reference sequence). This CDR3 has 16 amino acids. CDR3: CSATRQGSSYNSPLHF. The DNA of the CDR3 is TGCAGTGCAACCCGACAGGGGAGCTCCTATAATTCACCCCTCCACTTT.

V is TRBV3-1 and J is TRBJ1-6; maybe TRBD1 (6 bases). Trimming removed 5 bases at V and 7 bases at J, with 18 bases between. The length of the CDR3 is 16 residues. CDR1 is LGHDT and CDR2 is YNNKEL in the germline V gene (reference sequence). Here the CDR3 reads CASSLPTGSGNSPLHF. DNA of the CDR3: TGTGCCAGCAGCTTACCGACAGGATCGGGAAATTCACCCCTCCACTTT.

The CDR3 here is CASSPWTGGAGEKLFF. The DNA of the CDR3 is TGTGCCAGTAGTCCCTGGACAGGGGGCGCCGGAGAAAAACTGTTTTTT. The J gene is TRBJ1-4, the V gene TRBV19; 11 bases are a match to TRBD1. The CDR3 has 16 amino acids. Germline V gene data show CDR1 as LNHDA and CDR2 as SQIVND (reference sequence). With 5 bases clipped from V and 8 bases from J, the junction kept 10 bases outside the gene matches. Supplemented by reference TRBV19 and TRBJ1-4, the full variable domain reads DGGITQSPKYLFRKEGQNVTLSCEQNLNHDAMYWYRQDPGQGLRLIYYSQIVNDFQKGDIAEGYSVSREKKESFPLTVTSAQKNPTAFYLCASSPWTGGAGEKLFFGSGTQLSVL.

This clonotype showed up just a few times. The chain employs TRBV4-3 and TRBJ2-2; D perhaps matches TRBD1 (6 bases). V lost 9 bases, J lost 4 bases, and 12 bases lay in between. Germline V gene lookup returns CDR1 LGHNA and CDR2 YSLEER. The CDR3 has 13 amino acids. In DNA, the CDR3 is TGCGCCAGTTCACAGGGAGTCACCGGGGAGCTGTTTTTT. Amino acid sequence: CASSQGVTGELFF.